A single sample gave rise to the 17 T cell receptor beta chains below, sequenced in a study of OX40 agonist ivuxolimab in advanced cancers. Sequenced by immunoSEQ multiplex PCR; TCRdb stores in-frame clones only, minus some. The sample carries around 57,000 clones, 92% recorded once. The input for sequencing was CD4+ or CD8+ T cells sorted from blood, taken in a trial of the OX40 agonist ivuxolimab. Every receptor here comes from an adult with an advanced solid tumor such as melanoma, head and neck, liver or kidney cancer.

V is TRBV19 and J is TRBJ1-5; a weak D match, TRBD1 (5 bases). The germline V gene has CDR1 LNHDA and CDR2 SQIVND (reference sequence). Trimming shortened V by 0 bases and J by 3 bases, and 9 bases separated the two germline ends. The CDR3 runs 15 residues. The CDR3 is CASSIDGGVNQPQHF. The CDR3 nucleotides are TGTGCCAGTAGTATAGATGGGGGAGTCAATCAGCCCCAGCATTTT.

The J gene is TRBJ1-2, the V gene TRBV4-1; the D is unclear. V was pared by 0 bases and J by 3 bases, with 11 bases between. The CDR3 totals 15 residues. From germline, CDR1 is MGHRA and CDR2 YSYEKL. The CDR3 nucleotides read TGCGCCAGCAGCCAAGAGTCGGCCACGCACTATGGCTACACCTTC. Translation: CASSQESATHYGYTF.

This chain uses TRBV29-1 with TRBJ2-1; 8 bases are shared with TRBD2. With V trimmed by 6 bases and J by 9 bases, 4 bases remained unmatched. The length of the CDR3 is 11 residues. The germline CDR1 and CDR2 sequences are SQVTM and ANQGSEA. The CDR3 spells CSVYTSGEQFF. DNA of the CDR3: TGCAGCGTATACACTAGCGGTGAGCAGTTCTTC.

The sample holds one count of this clone. The chain employs TRBV5-1 and TRBJ2-3; D remains ambiguous. Trimming left V 3 bases short and J 0 bases short, with 2 bases between. This CDR3 is built from 12 residues. Germline CDR1 is SGHRS and CDR2 is YFSETQ. The CDR3 reads CASSSSTDTQYF. CDR3 bases: TGCGCCAGCAGCTCCAGCACAGATACGCAGTATTTT.

V and J are TRBV28 and TRBJ2-3; D not resolved. Germline values: CDR1 MDHEN, CDR2 SYDVKM. The CDR3 totals 16 residues. V was clipped by 2 bases and J by 2 bases, with 14 bases between them. The CDR3 here is CASSLTPARTTDTQYF. CDR3 in DNA: TGTGCCAGCAGTTTAACGCCCGCCAGGACCACAGATACGCAGTATTTT.

V gene TRBV6-1 combines with J gene TRBJ2-4, with TRBD2 identical over 15 bases. V dropped 0 bases and J dropped 0; count of bases not matched to a gene: 9. This CDR3 spans 21 amino acids. Germline V gene lookup returns CDR1 MNHNS and CDR2 SASEGT. The CDR3 DNA follows: TGTGCCAGCAGTGAAGCTCTTGGGACTAGCGGGAGGCCTATAGCCAAAAACATTCAGTACTTC. Protein: CASSEALGTSGRPIAKNIQYF.

The gene calls are TRBV28 and TRBJ1-1; tentative D call: TRBD1 (5 bases). Germline-derived CDR1 and CDR2 are MDHEN and SYDVKM. CDR3 size: 13 residues. Deletions cut 5 bases from V and 10 bases from J, with 17 bases between. This CDR3 is CASSPDDSRGAFF. In DNA, the CDR3 is TGTGCCAGCAGTCCGGATGACAGTCGCGGAGCTTTCTTT.

The rearrangement links TRBV29-1 to TRBJ1-3, with 8 bases identical to TRBD1. The CDR3 spans 13 residues. CDR1 SQVTM and CDR2 ANQGSEA come from the germline V gene. V trimming: 3 bases; J trimming: 4 bases; junction bases outside the gene matches: 2. For the CDR3, the DNA is TGCAGCGTTGAGACAGGGGACGGAAACACCATATATTTT. This translates into CSVETGDGNTIYF.

The J gene is TRBJ1-5, the V gene TRBV27; D is unclear. CDR1 MNHEY and CDR2 SMNVEV come from the germline V gene (reference sequence). The CDR3 has 16 residues. Trimming shortened V by 5 bases and J by 0 bases, and 14 bases separated the two germline ends. CDR3 nucleotides: TGTGCCAGCAGTCTAGGGTTTGGATATAGCAATCAGCCCCAGCATTTT. This translates into CASSLGFGYSNQPQHF.

With respect to this clone: Sequence at one end of the junction differs from germline and may be a read error. The CDR3 DNA sequence: TGTGCCAGCCGTTATATCACAGGGGCCGGTCAGCCCCAGCATTTT. Translated: CASRYITGAGQPQHF. The chain links TRBV6-6 to TRBJ1-5; 7 nucleotides line up with TRBD1. The length of the CDR3 is 15 residues. Germline CDR1 is MNHNY and CDR2 is SVGAGI (reference sequence).

The chain couples TRBV13 to TRBJ1-1, with D uncertain. CDR1 and CDR2 (germline): PRHDT, FYEKMQ (reference sequence). V was shortened by 1 base and J by 4 bases, with 7 bases between the two germline ends. The CDR3 has 13 residues. The CDR3 coding sequence is TGTGCCAGCAGCTTAGAGGCTTCCACTGAAGCTTTCTTT. This translates into CASSLEASTEAFF.

The chain has TRBV30 and TRBJ1-1; no clear D gene. The V gene's germline CDR1 is GTSNPN and CDR2 SVGIG (reference sequence). The CDR3 runs to 12 residues. V gave up 0 bases and J gave up 7 bases, with 9 bases separating them. The CDR3 here is CAWSVQIREAFF. CDR3 in DNA: TGTGCCTGGAGTGTACAAATACGTGAAGCTTTCTTT.

The chain combines TRBV4-3 with TRBJ2-5, with TRBD2 as a possible D gene (5 bases). The CDR3 runs 17 residues. The V gene's germline CDR1 is LGHNA and CDR2 YSLEER. V was clipped by 0 bases and J by 4 bases, with 18 bases between them. The CDR3 region has the DNA TGCGCCAGCAGCCAAGAAATTCGCGGGTGGGCCCCAGAGACCCAGTACTTC. Translating it yields CASSQEIRGWAPETQYF.

The rearrangement joins TRBV15 to TRBJ2-3, with 10 bases matching TRBD2. Per germline, CDR1 LNHNV and CDR2 YYDKDF (reference sequence). The CDR3 covers 15 residues. With V trimmed by 3 bases and J by 4 bases, 4 bases remained unmatched. In DNA, the CDR3 is TGTGCCACCAGCAGGCGAGGGACTAGCGCAGATACGCAGTATTTT. It yields the protein CATSRRGTSADTQYF. Based on the CDR3 plus reference TRBV15 and TRBJ2-3, the full variable domain is DAMVIQNPRYQVTQFGKPVTLSCSQTLNHNVMYWYQQKSSQAPKLLFHYYDKDFNNEADTPDNFQSRRPNTSFCFLDIRSPGLGDTAMYLCATSRRGTSADTQYFGPGTRLTVL.

Written as DNA, the CDR3 is TGTGCCAGCAGTTACGTGGGGAGCTACGAGCAGTACTTC. It is translated as CASSYVGSYEQYF. The chain carries TRBV6-5 and TRBJ2-7; possible D gene TRBD2, 5 bases. Germline loops: CDR1 MNHEY, CDR2 SVGAGI. V lost 2 bases, J lost 3 bases, and 8 bases lay in between. This CDR3 region has 13 residues.

CDR3 sequence: CASSHREEGAPLHF. In nucleotides, the CDR3 is TGTGCCAGCAGCCACAGGGAAGAGGGGGCACCCCTCCACTTT. V usage is TRBV6-6 and J usage is TRBJ1-6; perhaps TRBD1 as D (6 bases). V was cut by 6 bases and J by 11 bases, with 17 bases left in between. Germline assignment: CDR1 MNHNY and CDR2 SVGAGI (reference sequence). The CDR3 has 14 amino acids.

This chain joins TRBV6-6 and TRBJ2-1; no clear D gene. Germline V gene data show CDR1 as MNHNY and CDR2 as SVGAGI (reference sequence). Trimming stripped 0 bases from V and 1 base from J, with 10 bases between. The length of the CDR3 is 16 residues. The CDR3 region has the DNA TGTGCCAGCAGTTACTCGGGCGGCGCATCCTACAATGAGCAGTTCTTC. Amino acids: CASSYSGGASYNEQFF.